This entry describes one TCR beta chain. The sample is drawn from a study of cytomegalovirus exposure and HLA in healthy donors. V lost 5 bases and J lost 2; bases outside the gene matches: 3. Germline CDR1 MNHEY, CDR2 SMNVEV (reference sequence). CDR3 length equals 15 residues. PCR involved 60 Vbeta and 13 Jbeta primers. The assay was immunoSEQ multiplex PCR, and TCRdb's table has in-frame clones only and misses some. Of approximately 200,000 clones in the sample, 70% to 80% were seen once. This receptor was taken from a man aged 25 to 40 in good health and CMV-seronegative. The rearrangement uses TRBV27 and TRBJ2-3; 11 bases line up with TRBD2. Sequencing was done on a sample of PBMCs. In DNA, the CDR3 is TGTGCCAGCAGTATAGCGGGAGGGCTCACAGATACGCAGTATTTT. Its protein product is CASSIAGGLTDTQYF.